What follows are 31 T cell receptor beta chains derived from one specimen sequenced in a study. Some clones are missing from TCRdb's copy, which holds only in-frame ones; the method was immunoSEQ multiplex PCR. The sample lists around 50,000 clones, approximately 93% occurring once. The sequencing sample was made of PBMCs. The origin of the receptors is a man aged 35-49 years with rheumatoid arthritis.

CDR3 amino acids: CAWSVPGGAGSSPLHF. The CDR3 DNA is TGTGCCTGGAGTGTACCAGGGGGCGCAGGGAGTTCACCCCTCCACTTT. V is TRBV30 and J is TRBJ1-6; 8 bases are shared with TRBD1. V shed 0 bases and J 9 bases; nucleotides not matched to a gene: 10. The CDR3 loop spans 16 amino acids. Germline assignment: CDR1 GTSNPN and CDR2 SVGIG (reference sequence).

This chain links TRBV29-1 with TRBJ2-7; 8 bases fit TRBD1. Trimming removed 6 bases from V and 6 bases from J; junction bases left unmatched: 7. In germline, CDR1 is SQVTM, CDR2 ANQGSEA. The CDR3 has 12 amino acids. Here the CDR3 reads CSVGQGQREQYF. In nucleotides, the CDR3 is TGCAGCGTAGGACAGGGTCAACGCGAGCAGTACTTC.

The CDR3: CASSLTDEQFF. CDR3 coding DNA: TGTGCCAGCAGCCTTACGGATGAGCAGTTCTTC. This rearrangement joins TRBV9 to TRBJ2-1, with D unresolved. Germline V gene sequence: CDR1 SGDLS, CDR2 YYNGEE. V lost 4 bases and J 8 bases, leaving 7 bases between the germline ends. CDR3 size: 11 residues.

The chain couples TRBV24-1 to TRBJ2-2; possible D gene TRBD1, 6 bases. CDR3 length: 17 amino acids. CDR1 KGHDR and CDR2 SFDVKD come from the germline V gene. Trimming stripped 4 bases from V and 0 bases from J, with 14 bases between. CDR3 region: CATSDEHGTSNTGELFF. The CDR3 DNA reads as TGTGCCACCAGTGACGAGCACGGGACATCGAACACCGGGGAGCTGTTTTTT.

The CDR3 here is CASSHRGSREKLFF. The CDR3 nucleotides are TGCGCCAGCAGCCACAGGGGCTCGAGGGAAAAACTGTTTTTT. The chain has TRBV5-1 and TRBJ1-4; 7 nucleotides match TRBD1. CDR3 size: 14 residues. CDR1 is SGHRS, CDR2 YFSETQ, per germline. V lost 4 bases to trimming and J lost 8 bases; unmatched junction nucleotides: 8.

The J gene is TRBJ2-3, the V gene TRBV11-2; possible D gene TRBD1, 5 bases. The CDR3 covers 15 residues. The V and J ends lost 3 bases and 2 bases respectively, with 12 bases between them. CDR1 and CDR2 (germline): SGHAT, FQNNGV. The CDR3 DNA reads TGTGCCAGCAGCTTTGCGACAGTACTCACAGATACGCAGTATTTT. This translates into CASSFATVLTDTQYF.

The chain couples TRBV28 to TRBJ1-2; a possible D gene is TRBD1 (5 bases). This CDR3 comprises 13 residues. Germline CDR1 MDHEN, CDR2 SYDVKM. Trimming pared 2 bases from V and 8 bases from J, leaving 12 bases between. The CDR3 nucleotides are TGTGCCAGCAGTTTAATCCAGGGTGAAGGCTACACCTTC. Protein product: CASSLIQGEGYTF.

J is TRBJ1-5 and V is TRBV5-5; perhaps TRBD1 as D (6 bases). The length of the CDR3 is 16 residues. Trimming took 5 bases from V and 6 from J, leaving 21 bases between them. CDR1 and CDR2 (germline): SGHKS, YYEKEE (reference sequence). CDR3 amino acids: CASSIGTGQNSQPQHF. In DNA form, the CDR3 reads TGTGCCAGCAGTATCGGTACTGGACAGAATAGTCAGCCCCAGCATTTT.

This rearrangement joins TRBV6-6 to TRBJ2-3; TRBD1 matches at 7 bases. V lost 8 bases to trimming and J lost 2 bases; unmatched junction nucleotides: 4. The germline V gene has CDR1 MNHNY and CDR2 SVGAGI (reference sequence). The CDR3 is 13 residues long. The CDR3 is CASDRDNTDTQYF. The CDR3 DNA reads TGTGCCAGCGACAGGGATAACACAGATACGCAGTATTTT.

The chain links TRBV4-3 to TRBJ2-2, with 8 bases fitting TRBD1. V gave up 4 bases and J gave up 0 bases; unmatched junction bases: 7. Germline assignment: CDR1 LGHNA and CDR2 YSLEER. This CDR3 has 17 amino acids. CDR3 sequence reads: CASSRLDRGPNTGELFF. As DNA, the CDR3 is TGCGCCAGCAGCCGCCTAGACAGGGGCCCGAACACCGGGGAGCTGTTTTTT.

V and J are TRBV6-2 or TRBV6-3 and TRBJ2-3; 8 nucleotides agree with TRBD2. CDR1 MNHEY and CDR2 SVGEGT come from the germline V gene. V shed 4 bases, J shed 2 bases, and the junction held 5 bases outside the gene matches. The CDR3 is 15 amino acids. The CDR3 DNA reads as TGTGCCAGCAGTTTGGTGGGACTAGACACAGATACGCAGTATTTT. It translates to CASSLVGLDTDTQYF.

To note about this clone: The same CDR3 is also encoded by other DNA sequences in this sample. This chain uses TRBV12-3 or TRBV12-4 with TRBJ2-5; D gene ambiguous. Trimming pared 3 bases from V and 4 bases from J, leaving 3 bases between. The CDR3 is 11 residues long. CDR3 sequence: CASSFGETQYF. CDR3 coding DNA: TGTGCCAGCAGTTTCGGAGAGACCCAGTACTTC.

V is TRBV18 and J is TRBJ2-1; D ambiguous. The CDR3 is made up of 14 amino acids. V was trimmed by 3 bases and J by 0 bases, leaving 6 bases between them. Germline values: CDR1 KGHSH, CDR2 LQKENI. The CDR3 region is CASSPIGSYNEQFF. Here the CDR3 DNA reads TGTGCCAGCTCACCGATAGGCTCCTACAATGAGCAGTTCTTC.

This chain links TRBV7-6 with TRBJ1-1, with D unresolved. From germline, CDR1 is SGHVS and CDR2 FNYEAQ. This CDR3 is built from 15 residues. With 1 base removed from V and 3 bases from J, the gap between germline ends came to 12 bases. Here the CDR3 reads CASSLEQAHHTEAFF. The CDR3 DNA is TGTGCCAGCAGCTTAGAGCAGGCACATCACACTGAAGCTTTCTTT. Full variable domain (rest looked up from reference TRBV7-6 and TRBJ1-1): GAGVSQSPRYKVTKRGQDVALRCDPISGHVSLYWYRQALGQGPEFLTYFNYEAQQDKSGLPNDRFSAERPEGSISTLTIQRTEQRDSAMYRCASSLEQAHHTEAFFGQGTRLTVV.

The rearrangement uses TRBV7-3 and TRBJ2-1, with TRBD2 identical over 10 bases. The germline CDR1 and CDR2 sequences are SGHTA and FQGTGA. Unmatched junction bases numbered 5, after V lost 5 bases and J lost 4 bases. The CDR3 runs to 15 residues. In DNA form, the CDR3 reads TGTGCCAGCAGCCGTGGACTAGCGGAATACAATGAGCAGTTCTTC. It codes for CASSRGLAEYNEQFF. The complete variable domain, with remaining parts taken from reference TRBV7-3 and TRBJ2-1, reads GAGVSQTPSNKVTEKGKYVELRCDPISGHTALYWYRQSLGQGPEFLIYFQGTGAADDSGLPNDRFFAVRPEGSVSTLKIQRTERGDSAVYLCASSRGLAEYNEQFFGPGTRLTVL.

This chain connects TRBV24-1 to TRBJ2-1; 10 bases fit TRBD2. Germline lookup yields CDR1 KGHDR and CDR2 SFDVKD. The junction had 6 bases not matched to a gene; V was cut back by 10 bases and J by 4 bases. The CDR3 is 14 residues long. The CDR3 is CATSSGGAYNEQFF. The CDR3 region has the DNA TGTGCCACGTCAAGCGGGGGGGCTTACAATGAGCAGTTCTTC.

The V and J genes are TRBV13 and TRBJ2-2; D not certain. The CDR3 contains 12 residues. CDR1 is PRHDT and CDR2 is FYEKMQ in the germline V gene (reference sequence). Trimming took 0 bases from V and 9 from J, leaving 5 bases between them. Written as DNA, the CDR3 is TGTGCCAGCAGCTTAGGGTCGCGGGAGCTGTTTTTT. Protein: CASSLGSRELFF.

The V call is TRBV30, the J call TRBJ1-5; D perhaps matches TRBD1 (6 bases). In germline, CDR1 is GTSNPN, CDR2 SVGIG (reference sequence). The CDR3 is 14 amino acids. The ends were cut back, 3 bases at V and 1 base at J, with 10 bases in the middle. CDR3 sequence (DNA): TGTGCCTGGAGGGCCACAGGGAGCAATCAGCCCCAGCATTTT. Translating it yields CAWRATGSNQPQHF.

V and J are TRBV5-4 and TRBJ1-1, with D maybe TRBD1 (5 bases). Trimming removed 4 bases at V and 4 bases at J, with 23 bases between. CDR3 length: 17 amino acids. CDR1 and CDR2 (germline): SGHNT, YYREEE (reference sequence). The chain's CDR3 is CASSPGGPAHVGTEAFF. The CDR3 DNA sequence: TGTGCCAGCAGCCCGGGGGGACCGGCCCATGTGGGCACTGAAGCTTTCTTT.

The CDR3 sequence is CASSQAIPISYNEQFF. Written as DNA, the CDR3 is TGCGCCAGCAGCCAAGCGATTCCAATCTCCTACAATGAGCAGTTCTTC. This chain connects TRBV4-1 to TRBJ2-1; D is undetermined. CDR3 length: 16 amino acids. Germline CDR1 and CDR2: MGHRA and YSYEKL. V was pared by 1 base and J by 0 bases, with 10 bases between.

V and J are TRBV19 and TRBJ1-5; 10 nucleotides align to TRBD1. This CDR3 has 14 amino acids. J gave up 2 bases and V 7 bases, and 2 bases lay outside the gene matches. The V gene's germline CDR1 is LNHDA and CDR2 SQIVND (reference sequence). The CDR3 here is CASKGQGRNQPQHF. Here the CDR3 DNA reads TGTGCCAGTAAGGGACAGGGGCGCAATCAGCCCCAGCATTTT.

CDR3 in amino acids: CASSSLSGLAGVRDTQYF. CDR3 DNA: TGTGCCAGCAGTTCACTATCGGGACTAGCGGGAGTTCGTGATACGCAGTATTTT. The chain employs TRBV6-2 or TRBV6-3 and TRBJ2-3, with 14 positions matching TRBD2. Unmatched junction bases numbered 12, after V lost 4 bases and J lost 6 bases. The CDR3 has 18 residues. Per germline, CDR1 MNHEY and CDR2 SVGEGT.

This clone was detected only a few times. This rearrangement joins TRBV19 to TRBJ2-1; D is possibly TRBD1 (5 bases). CDR3 length: 15 amino acids. The V and J ends lost 7 bases and 2 bases respectively, with 15 bases between them. Germline CDR1 reads LNHDA; CDR2 reads SQIVND (reference sequence). Here the CDR3 DNA reads TGTGCCAGTAAAAACCTAGGGGCCACCTACAATGAGCAGTTCTTC. Its protein is CASKNLGATYNEQFF. Together with reference TRBV19 and TRBJ2-1, the CDR3 gives the full variable domain: DGGITQSPKYLFRKEGQNVTLSCEQNLNHDAMYWYRQDPGQGLRLIYYSQIVNDFQKGDIAEGYSVSREKKESFPLTVTSAQKNPTAFYLCASKNLGATYNEQFFGPGTRLTVL.

The DNA of the CDR3 is TGTGCCAGCAGCCAAGAAGGGGATCGGCACTACAATGAGCAGTTCTTC. Its translation is CASSQEGDRHYNEQFF. This rearrangement joins TRBV3-1 (or the pseudogene TRBV3-2) to TRBJ2-1; D possibly corresponds to TRBD1 (5 bases). Germline CDR1 LGHDT, CDR2 YNNKEL (reference sequence). CDR3 size: 16 residues. The V and J ends lost 0 bases and 3 bases respectively, with 12 bases between them.

J is TRBJ1-3 and V is TRBV19; D uncertain. V shed 6 bases and J shed 2 bases, with 14 bases lying between them. The CDR3 runs to 15 residues. Germline values: CDR1 LNHDA, CDR2 SQIVND (reference sequence). CDR3 sequence: CASRGDWRTGNTIYF. The DNA of the CDR3 is TGTGCCAGTAGAGGCGATTGGAGGACTGGAAACACCATATATTTT.

V usage is TRBV6-2 or TRBV6-3 and J usage is TRBJ1-2, with 12 bases that match TRBD1. The junction had 12 bases not matched to a gene; V was cut back by 5 bases and J by 5 bases. Germline lookup yields CDR1 MNHEY and CDR2 SVGEGT. The CDR3 has 17 residues. The CDR3: CASSPYRGTGGAYGYTF. The CDR3 DNA sequence: TGTGCCAGCAGTCCCTATAGGGGGACAGGGGGCGCTTATGGCTACACCTTC.

The CDR3 DNA follows: TGTGCCAGCAGTTTATCGGAGACGGATGGCTACACCTTC. Translation: CASSLSETDGYTF. The chain carries TRBV27 and TRBJ1-2; D gene ambiguous. Trimming took 0 bases from V and 6 from J, leaving 8 bases between them. The CDR3 extends over 13 amino acids. The germline CDR1 and CDR2 sequences are MNHEY and SMNVEV (reference sequence).

The V gene is TRBV7-8, the J gene TRBJ1-2; 8 positions match TRBD1. V trimming: 5 bases; J trimming: 1 base; junction bases outside the gene matches: 6. In germline, CDR1 is SGHVS, CDR2 FQNEAQ. There are 15 residues in the CDR3. For the CDR3, the DNA is TGTGCCAGCAGCCAGGGGGCGCGGGGTAACTATGGCTACACCTTC. It encodes CASSQGARGNYGYTF.

V and J are TRBV3-1 (or the pseudogene TRBV3-2) and TRBJ2-2, with D unclear. V gave up 8 bases and J gave up 0 bases, with 10 bases separating them. This CDR3 is 14 amino acids long. In germline, CDR1 is LGHDT, CDR2 YNNKEL (reference sequence). For the CDR3, the DNA is TGTGCCAGCGCAAGCCGATCGAACACCGGGGAGCTGTTTTTT. Its translation is CASASRSNTGELFF.

The chain joins TRBV15 to TRBJ1-2; a possible D gene is TRBD1 (5 bases). Per germline, CDR1 LNHNV and CDR2 YYDKDF (reference sequence). V was trimmed by 1 base and J by 7 bases, leaving 10 bases between them. The CDR3 extends over 13 amino acids. In nucleotides, the CDR3 is TGTGCCACCAGCAGAGGAGGGGTAGGTGGCTACACCTTC. It translates to CATSRGGVGGYTF.

J is TRBJ2-6 and V is TRBV5-5; 7 nucleotides match TRBD1. This CDR3 comprises 18 residues. After removal of 2 bases from V and 0 bases from J, the junction contained 8 bases not matched to a gene. Germline loops: CDR1 SGHKS, CDR2 YYEKEE (reference sequence). Written as DNA, the CDR3 is TGTGCCAGCAGCTTCCCAGGGGGTTCCCTCTCTGGGGCCAACGTCCTGACTTTC. This sequence encodes CASSFPGGSLSGANVLTF.